This TCR beta chain was captured in a study of cytomegalovirus exposure and HLA in healthy donors. CDR1 and CDR2 from the germline V gene are SGHVS and FQNEAQ. CDR3 length equals 15 residues. V shed 1 base and J shed 0 bases, with 7 bases lying between them. PCR was performed using 60 Vbeta and 13 Jbeta primers. Assay: immunoSEQ multiplex PCR; the TCRdb copy retains only in-frame clones and omits some. This sample has about 55,000 clones, with over 65% found just once. The rearrangement joins TRBV7-8 to TRBJ1-3, with D possibly matching TRBD1 (5 bases). The TCR comes from a man aged 35 to 55 in good health and CMV-seropositive. Sequences were obtained from PBMCs. Written as DNA, the CDR3 is TGTGCCAGCAGCTTAGACAGGCTCTCTGGAAACACCATATATTTT. Translation gives CASSLDRLSGNTIYF.